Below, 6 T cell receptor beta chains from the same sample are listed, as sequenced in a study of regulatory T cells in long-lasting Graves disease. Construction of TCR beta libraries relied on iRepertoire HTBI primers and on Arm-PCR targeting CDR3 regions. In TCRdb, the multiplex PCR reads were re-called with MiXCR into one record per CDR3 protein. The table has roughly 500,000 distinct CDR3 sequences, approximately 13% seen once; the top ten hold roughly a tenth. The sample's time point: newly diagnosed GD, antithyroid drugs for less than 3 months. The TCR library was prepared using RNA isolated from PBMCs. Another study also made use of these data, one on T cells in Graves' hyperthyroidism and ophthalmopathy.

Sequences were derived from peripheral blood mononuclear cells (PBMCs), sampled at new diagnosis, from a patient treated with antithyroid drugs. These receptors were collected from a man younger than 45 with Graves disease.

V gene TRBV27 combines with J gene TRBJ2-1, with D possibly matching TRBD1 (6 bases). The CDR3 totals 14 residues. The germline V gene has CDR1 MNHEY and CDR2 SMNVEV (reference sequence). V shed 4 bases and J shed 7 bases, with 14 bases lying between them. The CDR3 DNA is TGTGCCAGCAGTTCAGGGGAATTCGGGAATGAGCAGTTCTTC. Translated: CASSSGEFGNEQFF.

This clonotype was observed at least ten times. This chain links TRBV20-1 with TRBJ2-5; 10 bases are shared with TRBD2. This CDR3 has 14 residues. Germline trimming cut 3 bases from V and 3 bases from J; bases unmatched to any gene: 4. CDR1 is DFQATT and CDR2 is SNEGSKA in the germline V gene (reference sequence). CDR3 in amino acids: CSARASGSKETQYF. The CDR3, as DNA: TGCAGTGCTAGGGCTAGCGGGAGCAAAGAGACCCAGTACTTC.

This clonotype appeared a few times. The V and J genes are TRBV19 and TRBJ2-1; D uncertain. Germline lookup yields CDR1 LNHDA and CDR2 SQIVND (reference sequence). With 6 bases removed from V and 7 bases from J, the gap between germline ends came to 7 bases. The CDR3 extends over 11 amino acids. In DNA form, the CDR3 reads TGTGCCAGTAGAAGTACTAATGAGCAGTTCTTC. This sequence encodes CASRSTNEQFF.

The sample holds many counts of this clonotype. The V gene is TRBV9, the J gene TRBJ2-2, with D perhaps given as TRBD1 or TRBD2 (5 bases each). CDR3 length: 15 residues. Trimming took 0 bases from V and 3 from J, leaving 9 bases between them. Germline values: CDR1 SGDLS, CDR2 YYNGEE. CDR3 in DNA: TGTGCCAGCAGCGTAGTAGGGACCTACACCGGGGAGCTGTTTTTT. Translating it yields CASSVVGTYTGELFF.

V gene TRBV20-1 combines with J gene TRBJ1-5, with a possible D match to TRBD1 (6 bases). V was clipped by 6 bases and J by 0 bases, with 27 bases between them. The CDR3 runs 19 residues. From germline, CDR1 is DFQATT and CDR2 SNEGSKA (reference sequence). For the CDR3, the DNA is TGCAGTGCCACACCACCGGGGGCGATCGTAGCTATTAGCAATCAGCCCCAGCATTTT. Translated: CSATPPGAIVAISNQPQHF.

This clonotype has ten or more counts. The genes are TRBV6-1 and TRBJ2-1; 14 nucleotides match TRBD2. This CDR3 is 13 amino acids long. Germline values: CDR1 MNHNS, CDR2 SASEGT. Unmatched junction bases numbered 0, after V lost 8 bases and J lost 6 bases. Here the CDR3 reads CASGTSGSNEQFF. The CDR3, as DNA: TGTGCCAGCGGGACTAGCGGGAGCAATGAGCAGTTCTTC.